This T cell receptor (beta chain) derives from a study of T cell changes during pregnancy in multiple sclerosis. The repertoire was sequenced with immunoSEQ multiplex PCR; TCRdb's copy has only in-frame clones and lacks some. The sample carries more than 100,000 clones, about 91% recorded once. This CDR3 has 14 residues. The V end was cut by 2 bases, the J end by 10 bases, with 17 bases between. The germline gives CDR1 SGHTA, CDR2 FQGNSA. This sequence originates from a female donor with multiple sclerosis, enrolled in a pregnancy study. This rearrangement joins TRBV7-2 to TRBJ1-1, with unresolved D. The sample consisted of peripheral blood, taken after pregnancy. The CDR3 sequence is CASSLLASSSVAFF. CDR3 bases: TGTGCCAGCAGCTTACTGGCATCCTCCTCCGTAGCTTTCTTT.